This T cell receptor (beta chain) stems from a study of blood T cell repertoires in COVID-19. Some clones are missing from TCRdb's copy, which holds only in-frame ones; the method was immunoSEQ multiplex PCR. Here the sample spans around 440,000 clones, about 91% being singletons. Input material: peripheral blood. The sequence was obtained from a woman aged 50 to 60 with COVID-19, enrolled during active disease.

This CDR3 is CASSIDHHGYTF. In DNA form, the CDR3 reads TGTGCCAGTAGTATAGACCATCATGGCTACACCTTC. The chain uses TRBV19 and TRBJ1-2; no clear D. Germline lookup yields CDR1 LNHDA and CDR2 SQIVND (reference sequence). V lost 0 bases and J 6 bases, leaving 5 bases between the germline ends. The length of the CDR3 is 12 residues.